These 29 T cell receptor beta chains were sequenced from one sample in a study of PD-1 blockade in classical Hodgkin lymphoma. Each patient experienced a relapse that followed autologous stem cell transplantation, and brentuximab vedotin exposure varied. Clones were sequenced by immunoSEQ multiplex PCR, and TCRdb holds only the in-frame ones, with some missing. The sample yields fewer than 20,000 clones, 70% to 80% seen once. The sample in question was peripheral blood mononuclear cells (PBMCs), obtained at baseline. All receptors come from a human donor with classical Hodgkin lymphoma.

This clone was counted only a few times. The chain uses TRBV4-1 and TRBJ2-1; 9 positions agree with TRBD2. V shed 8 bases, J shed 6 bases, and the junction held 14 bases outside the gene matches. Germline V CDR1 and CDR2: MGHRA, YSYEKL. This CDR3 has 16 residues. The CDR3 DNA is TGCGCCAGCGCGGCGAGCGGGGGGACCCTTACCAATGAGCAGTTCTTC. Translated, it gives CASAASGGTLTNEQFF.

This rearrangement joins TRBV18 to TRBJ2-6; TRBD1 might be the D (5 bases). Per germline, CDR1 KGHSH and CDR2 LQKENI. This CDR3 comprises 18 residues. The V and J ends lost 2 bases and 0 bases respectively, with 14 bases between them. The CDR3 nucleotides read TGTGCCAGCTCACCAGTCGGCAGGGCCTCCTCTGGGGCCAACGTCCTGACTTTC. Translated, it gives CASSPVGRASSGANVLTF.

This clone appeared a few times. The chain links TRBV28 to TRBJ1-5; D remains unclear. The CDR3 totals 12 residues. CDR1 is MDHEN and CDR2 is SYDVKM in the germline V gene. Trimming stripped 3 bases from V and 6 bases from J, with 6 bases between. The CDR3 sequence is CASSFMGQPQHF. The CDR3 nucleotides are TGTGCCAGCAGTTTCATGGGTCAGCCCCAGCATTTT. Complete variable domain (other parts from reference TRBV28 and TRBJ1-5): DVKVTQSSRYLVKRTGEKVFLECVQDMDHENMFWYRQDPGLGLRLIYFSYDVKMKEKGDIPEGYSVSREKKERFSLILESASTNQTSMYLCASSFMGQPQHFGDGTRLSIL.

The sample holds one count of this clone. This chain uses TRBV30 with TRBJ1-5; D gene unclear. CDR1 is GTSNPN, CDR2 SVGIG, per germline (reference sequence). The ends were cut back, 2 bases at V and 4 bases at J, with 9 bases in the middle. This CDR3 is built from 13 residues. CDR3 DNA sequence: TGTGCCTGGAGTCCGCGGAGAAATCAGCCCCAGCATTTT. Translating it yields CAWSPRRNQPQHF.

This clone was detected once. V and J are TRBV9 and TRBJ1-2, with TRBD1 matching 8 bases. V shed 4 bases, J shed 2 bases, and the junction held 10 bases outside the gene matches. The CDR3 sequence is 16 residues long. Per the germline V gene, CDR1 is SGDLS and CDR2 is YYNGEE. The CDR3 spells CASSLRGRGRNYGYTF. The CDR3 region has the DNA TGTGCCAGCAGCCTCAGGGGGCGCGGTAGGAACTATGGCTACACCTTC.

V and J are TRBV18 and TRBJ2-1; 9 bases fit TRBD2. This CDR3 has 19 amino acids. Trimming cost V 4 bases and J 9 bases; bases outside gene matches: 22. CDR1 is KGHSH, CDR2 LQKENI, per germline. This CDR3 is CASSRWASGAGGPSPEQFF. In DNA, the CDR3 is TGTGCCAGCTCACGGTGGGCCTCTGGAGCGGGAGGCCCTTCGCCTGAGCAGTTCTTC.

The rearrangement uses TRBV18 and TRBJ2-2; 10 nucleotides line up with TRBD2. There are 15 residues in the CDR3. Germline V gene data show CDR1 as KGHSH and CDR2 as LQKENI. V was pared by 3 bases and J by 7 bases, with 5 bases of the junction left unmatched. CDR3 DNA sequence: TGTGCCAGCTCACCTCTAGCGGGAGTTAACGGGGAGCTGTTTTTT. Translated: CASSPLAGVNGELFF.

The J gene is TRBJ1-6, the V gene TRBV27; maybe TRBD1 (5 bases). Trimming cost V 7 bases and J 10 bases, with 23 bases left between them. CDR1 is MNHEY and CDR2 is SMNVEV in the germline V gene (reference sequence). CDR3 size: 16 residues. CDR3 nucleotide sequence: TGTGCCAGCACCCTTAAGGCTGGGGACCTCGTGTCACCCCTCCACTTT. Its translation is CASTLKAGDLVSPLHF.

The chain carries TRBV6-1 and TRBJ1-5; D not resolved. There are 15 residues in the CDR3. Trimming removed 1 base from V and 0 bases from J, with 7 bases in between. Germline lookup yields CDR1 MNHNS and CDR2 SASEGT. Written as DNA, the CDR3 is TGTGCCAGCAGTGAAGGTCCGTTTAGCAATCAGCCCCAGCATTTT. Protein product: CASSEGPFSNQPQHF.

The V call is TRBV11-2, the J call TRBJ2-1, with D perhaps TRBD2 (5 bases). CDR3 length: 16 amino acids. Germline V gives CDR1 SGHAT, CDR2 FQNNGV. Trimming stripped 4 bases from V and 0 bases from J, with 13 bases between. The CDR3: CASSSGRGLSYNEQFF. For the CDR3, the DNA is TGTGCCAGCAGCTCGGGTCGGGGTCTCTCCTACAATGAGCAGTTCTTC.

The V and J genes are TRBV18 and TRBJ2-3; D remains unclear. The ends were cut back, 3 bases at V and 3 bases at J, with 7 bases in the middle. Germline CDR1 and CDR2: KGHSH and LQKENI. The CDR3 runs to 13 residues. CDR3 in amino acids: CASSPGGTDTQYF. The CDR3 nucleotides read TGTGCCAGCTCACCCGGCGGTACAGATACGCAGTATTTT.

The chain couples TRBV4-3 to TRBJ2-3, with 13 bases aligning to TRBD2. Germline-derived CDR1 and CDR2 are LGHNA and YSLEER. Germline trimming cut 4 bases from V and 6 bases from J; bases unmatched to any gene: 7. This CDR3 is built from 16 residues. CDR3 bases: TGCGCCAGCAGCCTTCGACTAGCGGGAGGCGGGGATACGCAGTATTTT. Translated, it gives CASSLRLAGGGDTQYF.

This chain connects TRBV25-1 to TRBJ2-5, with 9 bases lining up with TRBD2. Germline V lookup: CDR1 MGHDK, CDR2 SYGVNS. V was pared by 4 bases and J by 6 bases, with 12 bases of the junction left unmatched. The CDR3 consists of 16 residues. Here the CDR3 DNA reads TGTGCCAGCAGTGGGGTAATAGCGGGAGTCGGGAAGACCCAGTACTTC. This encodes CASSGVIAGVGKTQYF.

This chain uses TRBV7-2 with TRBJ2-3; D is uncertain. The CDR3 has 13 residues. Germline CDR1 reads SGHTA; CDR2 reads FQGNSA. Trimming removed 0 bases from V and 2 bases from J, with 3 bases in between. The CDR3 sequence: CASSLAPTDTQYF. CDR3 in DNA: TGTGCCAGCAGCTTAGCCCCCACAGATACGCAGTATTTT. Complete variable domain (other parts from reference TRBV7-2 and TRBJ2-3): GAGVSQSPSNKVTEKGKDVELRCDPISGHTALYWYRQSLGQGLEFLIYFQGNSAPDKSGLPSDRFSAERTGGSVSTLTIQRTQQEDSAVYLCASSLAPTDTQYFGPGTRLTVL.

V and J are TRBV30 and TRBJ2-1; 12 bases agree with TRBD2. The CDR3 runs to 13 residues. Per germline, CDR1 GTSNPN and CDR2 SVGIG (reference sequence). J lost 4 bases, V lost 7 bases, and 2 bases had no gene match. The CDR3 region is CASTSGGYNEQFF. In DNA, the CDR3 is TGTGCCTCCACTAGCGGGGGGTACAATGAGCAGTTCTTC.

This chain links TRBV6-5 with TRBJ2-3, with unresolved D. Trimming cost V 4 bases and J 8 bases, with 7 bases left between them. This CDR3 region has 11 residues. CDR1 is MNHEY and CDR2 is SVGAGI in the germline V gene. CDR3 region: CASSLLGTQYF. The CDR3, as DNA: TGTGCCAGCAGTTTACTGGGTACGCAGTATTTT.

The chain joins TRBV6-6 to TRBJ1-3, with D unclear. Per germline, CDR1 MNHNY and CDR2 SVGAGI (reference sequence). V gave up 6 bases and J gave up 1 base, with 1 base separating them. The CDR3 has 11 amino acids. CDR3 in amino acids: CASRSGNTIYF. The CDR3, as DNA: TGTGCCAGCAGGTCTGGAAACACCATATATTTT.

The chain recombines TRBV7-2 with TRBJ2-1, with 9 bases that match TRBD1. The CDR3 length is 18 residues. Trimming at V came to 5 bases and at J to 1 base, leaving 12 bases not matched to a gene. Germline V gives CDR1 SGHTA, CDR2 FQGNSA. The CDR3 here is CASSLRDREFLSYNEQFF. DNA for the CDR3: TGTGCCAGCAGCCTACGGGACAGGGAATTCTTATCCTACAATGAGCAGTTCTTC. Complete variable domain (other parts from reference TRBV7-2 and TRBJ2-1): GAGVSQSPSNKVTEKGKDVELRCDPISGHTALYWYRQSLGQGLEFLIYFQGNSAPDKSGLPSDRFSAERTGGSVSTLTIQRTQQEDSAVYLCASSLRDREFLSYNEQFFGPGTRLTVL.

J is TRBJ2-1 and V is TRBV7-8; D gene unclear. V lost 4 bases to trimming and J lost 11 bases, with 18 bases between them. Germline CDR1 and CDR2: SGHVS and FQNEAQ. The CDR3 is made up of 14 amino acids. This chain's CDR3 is CASSSTRWGLKQFF. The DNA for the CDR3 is TGTGCCAGCAGCTCCACCCGGTGGGGATTAAAGCAGTTCTTC.

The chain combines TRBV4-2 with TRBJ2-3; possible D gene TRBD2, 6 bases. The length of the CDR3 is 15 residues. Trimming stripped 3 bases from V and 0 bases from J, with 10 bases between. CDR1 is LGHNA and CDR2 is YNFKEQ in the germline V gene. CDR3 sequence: CASSQTGGSTDTQYF. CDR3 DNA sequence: TGTGCCAGCAGCCAGACTGGGGGGAGCACAGATACGCAGTATTTT.

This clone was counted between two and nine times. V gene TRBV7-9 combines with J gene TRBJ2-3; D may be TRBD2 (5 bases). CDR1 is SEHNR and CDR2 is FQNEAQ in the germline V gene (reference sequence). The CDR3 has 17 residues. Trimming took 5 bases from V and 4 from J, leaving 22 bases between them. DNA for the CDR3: TGTGCCAGCAGCCCTCAGTTGGGGAGTACAAGGGCAGATACGCAGTATTTT. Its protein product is CASSPQLGSTRADTQYF.

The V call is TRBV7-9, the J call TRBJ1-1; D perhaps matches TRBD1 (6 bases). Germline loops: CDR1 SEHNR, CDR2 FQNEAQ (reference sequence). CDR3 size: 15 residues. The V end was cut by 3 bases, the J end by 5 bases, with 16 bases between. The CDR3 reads CASSFARGARTEAFF. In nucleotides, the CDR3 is TGTGCCAGCAGCTTTGCGAGGGGGGCGCGAACTGAAGCTTTCTTT.

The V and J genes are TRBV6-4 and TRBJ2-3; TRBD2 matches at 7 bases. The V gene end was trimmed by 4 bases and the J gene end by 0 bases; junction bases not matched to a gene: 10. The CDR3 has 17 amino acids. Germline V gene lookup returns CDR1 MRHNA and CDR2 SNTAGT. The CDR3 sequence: CASSAPPLALSTDTQYF. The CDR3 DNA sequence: TGTGCCAGCAGTGCCCCCCCACTAGCGCTTAGCACAGATACGCAGTATTTT.

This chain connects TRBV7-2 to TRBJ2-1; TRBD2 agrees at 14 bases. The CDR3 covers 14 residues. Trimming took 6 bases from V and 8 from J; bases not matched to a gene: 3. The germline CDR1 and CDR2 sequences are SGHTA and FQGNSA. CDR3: CASRETSGRDEQFF. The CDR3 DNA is TGTGCCAGCAGAGAGACTAGCGGGAGGGATGAGCAGTTCTTC.

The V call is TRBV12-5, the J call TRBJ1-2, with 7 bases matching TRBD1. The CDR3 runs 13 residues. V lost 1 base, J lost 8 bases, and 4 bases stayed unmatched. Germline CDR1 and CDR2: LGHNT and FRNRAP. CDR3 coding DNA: TGTGCTAGTGGTTTGGGCAGGGGGTGGGGCTACACCTTC. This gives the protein CASGLGRGWGYTF.

The CDR3: CSVGRENSYEQYF. The CDR3, as DNA: TGCAGCGTTGGTCGGGAGAACTCCTACGAGCAGTACTTC. The chain employs TRBV29-1 and TRBJ2-7; a weak D match, TRBD2 (6 bases). Germline V gene data show CDR1 as SQVTM and CDR2 as ANQGSEA. The CDR3 loop spans 13 amino acids. The V and J ends lost 4 bases and 0 bases respectively, with 10 bases between them.

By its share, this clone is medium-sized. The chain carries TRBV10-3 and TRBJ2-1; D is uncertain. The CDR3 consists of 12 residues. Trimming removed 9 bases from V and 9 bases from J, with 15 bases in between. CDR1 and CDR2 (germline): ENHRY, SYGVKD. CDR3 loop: CAIGRSGAEQFF. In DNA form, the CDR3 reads TGTGCCATAGGGCGGAGTGGTGCTGAGCAGTTCTTC.

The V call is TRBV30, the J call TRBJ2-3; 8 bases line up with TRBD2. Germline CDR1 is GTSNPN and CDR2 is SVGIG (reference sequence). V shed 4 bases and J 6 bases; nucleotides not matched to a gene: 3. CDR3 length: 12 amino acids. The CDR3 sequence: CAWTGGWDTQYF. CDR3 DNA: TGTGCCTGGACGGGGGGGTGGGATACGCAGTATTTT.

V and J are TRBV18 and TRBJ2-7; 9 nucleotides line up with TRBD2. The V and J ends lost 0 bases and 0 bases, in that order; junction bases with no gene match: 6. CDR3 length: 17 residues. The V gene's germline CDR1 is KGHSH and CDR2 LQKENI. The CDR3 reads CASSPPGLAGRSYEQYF. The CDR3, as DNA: TGTGCCAGCTCACCACCGGGCCTAGCGGGGCGCTCCTACGAGCAGTACTTC.